This T cell receptor (beta chain) was sequenced for a study of Graves' ophthalmopathy and Graves' hyperthyroidism. CDR3 regions of TCR beta were amplified from RNA transcripts. RT-PCR was first run with HTBI primers, then multiplex PCR in a second round. TCRdb reprocessed the multiplex PCR reads with MiXCR, giving one entry per CDR3 protein. The sample yields about 590,000 distinct CDR3 sequences, roughly 40% seen once. With V trimmed by 2 bases and J by 2 bases, 4 bases remained unmatched. This CDR3 region has 15 residues. Germline assignment: CDR1 SGHTA and CDR2 FQGTGA. Among the hyperthyroidism patients, all were newly diagnosed, aged 18 to 65, with under 2 months' duration.

The sequence was obtained from an adult man with Graves' hyperthyroidism. This sequence joins TRBV7-3 and TRBJ2-3, with TRBD1 matching over 7 bases. The sample comprised peripheral blood or thyroid tissue (not recorded which). The DNA for the CDR3 is TGTGCCAGCAGCTTATACGGACAGGCCACAGATACGCAGTATTTT. It yields the protein CASSLYGQATDTQYF.